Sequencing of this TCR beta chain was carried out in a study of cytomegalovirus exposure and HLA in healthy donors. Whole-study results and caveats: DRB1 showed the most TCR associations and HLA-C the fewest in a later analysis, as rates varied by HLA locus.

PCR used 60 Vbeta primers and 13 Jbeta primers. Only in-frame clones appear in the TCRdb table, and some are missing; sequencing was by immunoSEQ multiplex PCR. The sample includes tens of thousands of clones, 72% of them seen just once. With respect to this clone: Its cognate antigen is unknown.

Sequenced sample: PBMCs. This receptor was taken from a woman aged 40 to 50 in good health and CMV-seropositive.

In DNA form, the CDR3 reads TGTGCCAGTAGTATAACGGGGGATGGAAACACCATATATTTT. Its translation: CASSITGDGNTIYF. This rearrangement joins TRBV19 to TRBJ1-3, with D maybe TRBD1 (5 bases). This CDR3 contains 14 residues. Germline CDR1 and CDR2: LNHDA and SQIVND (reference sequence). The V end was cut by 2 bases, the J end by 3 bases, with 8 bases between.